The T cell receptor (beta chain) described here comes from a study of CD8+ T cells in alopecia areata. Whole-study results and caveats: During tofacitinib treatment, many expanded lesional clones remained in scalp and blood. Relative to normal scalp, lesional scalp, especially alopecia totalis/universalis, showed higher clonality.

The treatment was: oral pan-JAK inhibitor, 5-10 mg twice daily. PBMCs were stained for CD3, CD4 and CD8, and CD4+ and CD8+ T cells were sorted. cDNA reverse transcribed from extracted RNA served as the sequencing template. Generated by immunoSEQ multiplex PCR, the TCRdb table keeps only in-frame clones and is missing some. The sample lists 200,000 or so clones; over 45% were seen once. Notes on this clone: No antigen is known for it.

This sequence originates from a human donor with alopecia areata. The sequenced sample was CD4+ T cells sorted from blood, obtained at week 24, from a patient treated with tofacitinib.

CDR3 in amino acids: CSVEDQRAPQGTQYF. CDR3 in DNA: TGCAGCGTTGAAGATCAGAGAGCGCCCCAGGGGACCCAGTACTTC. The chain joins TRBV29-1 to TRBJ2-5; D may be TRBD1 (5 bases). V lost 0 bases and J 7 bases, leaving 18 bases between the germline ends. The CDR3 spans 15 residues. Germline V gene sequence: CDR1 SQVTM, CDR2 ANQGSEA.